This TCR beta chain was captured in a study of blood T cell repertoires in COVID-19. At the level of the study: PBMCs, B-cell-depleted T cells, or T cells were the source of the cDNA or gDNA that made up the material.

Germline V gives CDR1 SQVTM, CDR2 ANQGSEA. The length of the CDR3 is 16 residues. The germline V and J ends were trimmed by 3 bases and 2 bases, with 20 bases remaining between them. The table came from immunoSEQ multiplex PCR; TCRdb's copy has only in-frame clones and leaves some out. Of tens of thousands of clones listed, about 85% are singletons. Sequenced input: peripheral blood. The receptor was derived from a woman in her sixties or seventies with acute or convalescent COVID-19. This chain uses TRBV29-1 with TRBJ2-7; perhaps TRBD2 as D (5 bases). The CDR3 DNA reads as TGCAGCGTTGAGGTTTACGGGGTGGCGCTACCCTACGAGCAGTACGTC. Residues: CSVEVYGVALPYEQYV.